A selection of T cell receptor beta chains follows, all from one sample in a study of T cells in Graves' hyperthyroidism and ophthalmopathy. TCRdb itself ran the multiplex PCR reads through MiXCR, one entry per CDR3 protein. There are around 480,000 distinct CDR3 sequences in the sample; over 13% occur only once, and over 15% lies in the top ten. The specimen sequenced was blood. The receptors come from a woman aged 18-30 years with Graves' hyperthyroidism. Each CDR3 is given with its conserved first and last residue. D genes are given only for firm matches. Expanded clones are given a class, and other clones once, few, many or no size at all.

NA,TRBD1,TRBJ1-1,TRBV19,TGTGCCAGTATCGTACAGGGGAACGCTGAAGCTTTCTTT,CASIVQGNAEAFF
few,TRBD2,TRBJ2-1,TRBV24-1,TGTGCCACCGCCGAGCGGCGGGAGGGTTACAATGAGCAGTTCTTC,CATAERREGYNEQFF
many,NA,TRBJ1-3,TRBV15,TGTGCCACCAGCAGAGACAGGGCGGCTACTGGAAACACCATATATTTT,CATSRDRAATGNTIYF
few,NA,TRBJ1-2,TRBV5-5,TGTGCCAGCCAGACAGAGGCTGACTATGGCTACACCTTC,CASQTEADYGYTF
many,TRBD2,TRBJ2-1,TRBV27,TGTGCCAGCCAAGGGTTACTAGCGGGAGCAGCGGAGCAGTTCTTC,CASQGLLAGAAEQFF
many,TRBD1,TRBJ1-3,TRBV19,TGTGCCAGTAGTAGTACCGGGACAGGCCCAAACACCATATATTTT,CASSSTGTGPNTIYF
many,TRBD1,TRBJ1-1,TRBV6-1,TGTGCCAGCAAGTGGGACAGGGAGCGAGGAAACACTGAAGCTTTCTTT,CASKWDRERGNTEAFF
many,TRBD2,TRBJ2-7,TRBV27,TGTGCCAGCAGTCCTCCGGGGGGTAGCGGGAGCTCCTACGAGCAGTACTTC,CASSPPGGSGSSYEQYF
many,TRBD2,TRBJ2-3,TRBV28,TGTGCCAGCAGTTCCCCGGGAGGGGAGGAGACAGATACGCAGTATTTT,CASSSPGGEETDTQYF
many,NA,TRBJ2-7,TRBV3-1,TGTGCCAGCAGCCAAGATACAGGATCATACGAGCAGTACTTC,CASSQDTGSYEQYF
NA,NA,TRBJ2-7,TRBV7-9,TGTGCCAGCAGCTCCCGCGGCAGGTTCTCCTACGAGCAGTACTTC,CASSSRGRFSYEQYF
few,NA,TRBJ1-1,TRBV5-1,TGCGCCAGCAGCTTGCCAGTAGACACTGAAGCTTTCTTT,CASSLPVDTEAFF
many,TRBD1,TRBJ1-6,TRBV10-3,TGTGCCATCAGTGACCCACCCGGACAGGGGGCAAATTCACCCCTCCACTTT,CAISDPPGQGANSPLHF
NA,NA,TRBJ2-1,TRBV20-1,TGCAGTGCTAGAGGGCTGCACGGCCGGTCCTACAATGAGCAGTTCTTC,CSARGLHGRSYNEQFF
many,NA,TRBJ1-5,TRBV12-3/TRBV12-4,TGTGCCAGCAGTCTCCGGGGGAGCAATCAGCCCCAGCATTTT,CASSLRGSNQPQHF
many,TRBD2,TRBJ2-3,TRBV2,TGTGCCGTCCAGACTAGCGGGAGTTCAGATACGCAGTATTTT,CAVQTSGSSDTQYF
NA,NA,TRBJ2-5,TRBV9,TGTGCCAGCAGCGTAGGGACACACCGAGGGGGAGAGACCCAGTACTTC,CASSVGTHRGGETQYF
many,NA,TRBJ2-1,TRBV7-9,TGTGCCAGCAGCTTAGCCCCTGCGGTGAGCTCCTACAATGAGCAGTTCTTC,CASSLAPAVSSYNEQFF
many,NA,TRBJ2-1,TRBV5-1,TGCGCCAGCAGCTTGGAAGCCTTGGTTGATGAGCAGTTCTTC,CASSLEALVDEQFF
NA,NA,TRBJ1-5,TRBV20-1,TGCAGTGCTAGAGATGAAATAAACAATCAGCCCCAGCATTTT,CSARDEINNQPQHF
NA,TRBD1,TRBJ1-4,TRBV5-1,TGCGCCAGCACAAGACAGGGGGATTCTGAAAAACTGTTTTTT,CASTRQGDSEKLFF
NA,TRBD2,TRBJ2-1,TRBV19,TGTGCCAGTAACCGGGCTAGCGGGCGGAATGAGCAGTTCTTC,CASNRASGRNEQFF
many,NA,TRBJ1-5,TRBV11-2,TGTGCCAGCAGCTTAACTCATGGCAATCAGCCCCAGCATTTT,CASSLTHGNQPQHF
many,TRBD1,TRBJ1-2,TRBV5-1,TGCGCCAGCAGCCCAGGAGGACAGGGCTATGGCTACACCTTC,CASSPGGQGYGYTF
NA,NA,TRBJ2-1,TRBV5-1,TGCGCCAGCAGCTTTCCGGACGGTAATGAGCAGTTCTTC,CASSFPDGNEQFF
many,TRBD1,TRBJ1-5,TRBV2,TGTGCCAGCAGCGGACAGGGGGCACCCCAGCCCCAGCATTTT,CASSGQGAPQPQHF
few,NA,TRBJ1-2,TRBV6-2/TRBV6-3,TGTGCCAGCAGTTACTCGGCAGTAAATAACTATGGCTACACCTTC,CASSYSAVNNYGYTF
many,NA,TRBJ2-7,TRBV28,TGTGCCAGCAGTTTACCCGGCGAGCAGTACTTC,CASSLPGEQYF